Listed here are 13 T cell receptor beta chains from one sample, sequenced in a study of spatial heterogeneity in lung cancer. TCRdb processed the 5' RACE reads anew with MiXCR; each CDR3 protein has one entry. The table lists approximately 39,000 distinct CDR3 sequences, about 7.7% of them singletons. Time point given: sample taken at primary tumor resection. The specimen was PBMCs, collected at surgery. All receptors derive from a female donor with early-stage non-small cell lung cancer.

Ten or more counts support this clonotype. Here the CDR3 reads CASSLVSRSGANVLTF. CDR3 nucleotides: TGTGCCAGCAGCTTAGTCTCCCGCTCTGGGGCCAACGTCCTGACTTTC. The chain couples TRBV7-6 to TRBJ2-6, with D uncertain. CDR3 length equals 16 residues. V lost 1 base and J 0 bases, leaving 7 bases between the germline ends. Germline-derived CDR1 and CDR2 are SGHVS and FNYEAQ.

The CDR3 DNA reads TGCAGTGCTAGAGACCCGCCCGGGCAGAGGCCAGATACGCAGTATTTT. Protein sequence: CSARDPPGQRPDTQYF. J is TRBJ2-3 and V is TRBV20-1; D is undetermined. Per germline, CDR1 DFQATT and CDR2 SNEGSKA (reference sequence). The CDR3 has 16 residues. V was pared by 0 bases and J by 4 bases, with 17 bases between.

This clonotype was recorded a few times. The CDR3 nucleotides are TGTGCCAGCAGCAAAGGGACGGCGAACACCGGGGAGCTGTTTTTT. Protein product: CASSKGTANTGELFF. The chain links TRBV5-4 to TRBJ2-2, with D perhaps given as TRBD1 or TRBD2 (5 bases each). Germline V gene lookup returns CDR1 SGHNT and CDR2 YYREEE (reference sequence). Trimming removed 4 bases at V and 0 bases at J, with 10 bases between. The CDR3 is 15 amino acids.

This clonotype was detected many times. V usage is TRBV9 and J usage is TRBJ2-1; 8 nucleotides match TRBD1. The CDR3 runs to 16 residues. The V segment lost 3 bases and the J segment 1 base; nucleotides outside the gene matches: 6. Germline assignment: CDR1 SGDLS and CDR2 YYNGEE. CDR3: CASSGGRDRSYNEQFF. CDR3 nucleotide sequence: TGTGCCAGCAGCGGGGGAAGGGACAGGTCCTACAATGAGCAGTTCTTC. The whole variable domain, remainder taken from reference TRBV9 and TRBJ2-1, is DSGVTQTPKHLITATGQRVTLRCSPRSGDLSVYWYQQSLDQGLQFLIQYYNGEERAKGNILERFSAQQFPDLHSELNLSSLELGDSALYFCASSGGRDRSYNEQFFGPGTRLTVL.

This clonotype was observed at least ten times. V usage is TRBV20-1 and J usage is TRBJ2-3; no clear D. The CDR3 contains 15 residues. Germline V gene sequence: CDR1 DFQATT, CDR2 SNEGSKA (reference sequence). V lost 0 bases and J lost 6, with 16 bases in between. The CDR3 is CSARDSTAYMDTQYF. CDR3 sequence (DNA): TGCAGTGCTAGAGATAGCACCGCGTATATGGATACGCAGTATTTT.

In its sample, this clonotype was seen many times. The chain uses TRBV20-1 and TRBJ2-3; 9 bases are a match to TRBD2. The J segment lost 4 bases and the V segment lost 3 bases, leaving 5 bases of the junction unmatched. This CDR3 region has 14 residues. CDR1 is DFQATT, CDR2 SNEGSKA, per germline (reference sequence). The DNA for the CDR3 is TGCAGTGCTAGGAATAGCGGGGGCCCAGATACGCAGTATTTT. Translating gives CSARNSGGPDTQYF.

This clonotype was seen repeatedly, ten times or more. The rearrangement joins TRBV29-1 to TRBJ2-5; a possible D gene is TRBD2 (6 bases). The CDR3 runs to 13 residues. Germline values: CDR1 SQVTM, CDR2 ANQGSEA. V gave up 4 bases and J gave up 3 bases, with 12 bases separating them. The CDR3 DNA is TGCAGCGTTGTAATGGGGGGTGAAGAGACCCAGTACTTC. Amino acid sequence: CSVVMGGEETQYF.

This clonotype was observed many times. The V gene is TRBV5-5, the J gene TRBJ1-2; D gene uncertain. The germline V gene has CDR1 SGHKS and CDR2 YYEKEE (reference sequence). V lost 1 base to trimming and J lost 6 bases, with 7 bases between them. The length of the CDR3 is 12 residues. The CDR3: CASSLWSDGYTF. CDR3 in DNA: TGTGCCAGCAGCTTGTGGTCAGATGGCTACACCTTC. Full variable domain (outside the CDR3, taken from reference TRBV5-5 and TRBJ1-2): DAGVTQSPTHLIKTRGQQVTLRCSPISGHKSVSWYQQVLGQGPQFIFQYYEKEERGRGNFPDRFSARQFPNYSSELNVNALLLGDSALYLCASSLWSDGYTFGSGTRLTVV.

The genes are TRBV20-1 and TRBJ1-2; D is undetermined. The germline V gene has CDR1 DFQATT and CDR2 SNEGSKA (reference sequence). The CDR3 extends over 11 amino acids. The ends were cut back, 5 bases at V and 3 bases at J, with 7 bases in the middle. CDR3 sequence reads: CSAGPYYGYTF. In nucleotides, the CDR3 is TGCAGTGCTGGACCATACTATGGCTACACCTTC.

This CDR3 is CSARAPVAGDEQYF. CDR3 coding DNA: TGCAGTGCTAGAGCCCCGGTAGCGGGAGACGAGCAGTACTTC. The chain has TRBV20-1 and TRBJ2-7; 9 positions match TRBD2. The CDR3 totals 14 residues. The germline CDR1 and CDR2 sequences are DFQATT and SNEGSKA (reference sequence). V was clipped by 1 base and J by 5 bases; unmatched bases: 6.

This clonotype was seen ten or more times. The chain couples TRBV7-6 to TRBJ1-2, with 8 nucleotides matching TRBD1. The CDR3 sequence is 15 residues long. The V gene end was trimmed by 5 bases and the J gene end by 3 bases; junction bases not matched to a gene: 8. CDR1 and CDR2 (germline): SGHVS, FNYEAQ. CDR3 bases: TGTGCCAGCAGCGCCTCCAGGGGGCTTGACTATGGCTACACCTTC. Its protein product is CASSASRGLDYGYTF. The whole variable domain, filled in from reference TRBV7-6 and TRBJ1-2, reads GAGVSQSPRYKVTKRGQDVALRCDPISGHVSLYWYRQALGQGPEFLTYFNYEAQQDKSGLPNDRFSAERPEGSISTLTIQRTEQRDSAMYRCASSASRGLDYGYTFGSGTRLTVV.

The chain employs TRBV13 and TRBJ2-1; D unresolved. Germline V lookup: CDR1 PRHDT, CDR2 FYEKMQ (reference sequence). This CDR3 spans 13 amino acids. Between the trimmed V and J ends, which lost 0 bases and 8 bases, there was a span of 8 bases. The CDR3 reads CASSLGRSYEQFF. CDR3 in DNA: TGTGCCAGCAGCTTAGGGAGAAGCTATGAGCAGTTCTTC.

Many counts were recorded for this clonotype. The chain links TRBV2 to TRBJ2-1; D is unclear. Germline loops: CDR1 SNHLY, CDR2 FYNNEI. The CDR3 is 14 residues long. V was shortened by 6 bases and J by 7 bases, with 16 bases between the two germline ends. CDR3 protein: CASSLERSENEQFF. The DNA of the CDR3 is TGTGCCAGCAGCCTCGAGCGAAGTGAGAATGAGCAGTTCTTC.